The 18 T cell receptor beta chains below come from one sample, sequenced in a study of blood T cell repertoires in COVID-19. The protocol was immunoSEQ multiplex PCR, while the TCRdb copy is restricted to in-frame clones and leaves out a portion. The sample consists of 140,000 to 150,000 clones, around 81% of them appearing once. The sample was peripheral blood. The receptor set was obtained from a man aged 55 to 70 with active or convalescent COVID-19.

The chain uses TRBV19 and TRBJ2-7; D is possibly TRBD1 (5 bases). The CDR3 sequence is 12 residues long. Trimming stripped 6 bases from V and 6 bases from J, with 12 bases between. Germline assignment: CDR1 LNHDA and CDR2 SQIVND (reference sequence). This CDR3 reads CASSPTGSEQYF. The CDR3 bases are TGTGCCAGTAGCCCAACAGGTTCCGAGCAGTACTTC. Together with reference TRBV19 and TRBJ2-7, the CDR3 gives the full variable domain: DGGITQSPKYLFRKEGQNVTLSCEQNLNHDAMYWYRQDPGQGLRLIYYSQIVNDFQKGDIAEGYSVSREKKESFPLTVTSAQKNPTAFYLCASSPTGSEQYFGPGTRLTVT.

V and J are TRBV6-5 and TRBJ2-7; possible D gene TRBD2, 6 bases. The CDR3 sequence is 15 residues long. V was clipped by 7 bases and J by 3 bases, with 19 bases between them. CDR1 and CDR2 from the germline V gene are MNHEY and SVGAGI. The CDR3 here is CASTPGTSRFYEQYF. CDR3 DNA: TGTGCCAGCACTCCCGGGACTTCAAGGTTCTACGAGCAGTACTTC.

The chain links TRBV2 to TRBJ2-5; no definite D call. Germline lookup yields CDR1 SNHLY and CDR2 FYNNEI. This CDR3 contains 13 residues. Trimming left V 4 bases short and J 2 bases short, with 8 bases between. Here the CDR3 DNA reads TGTGCCAGCAGTGCGTTACAACAAGAGACCCAGTACTTC. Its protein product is CASSALQQETQYF.

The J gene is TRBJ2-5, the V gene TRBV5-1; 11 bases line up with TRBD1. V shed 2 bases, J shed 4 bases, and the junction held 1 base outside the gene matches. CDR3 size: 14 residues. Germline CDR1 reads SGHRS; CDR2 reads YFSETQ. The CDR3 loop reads CASSFGQGAETQYF. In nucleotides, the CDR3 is TGCGCCAGCAGCTTTGGACAGGGGGCAGAGACCCAGTACTTC.

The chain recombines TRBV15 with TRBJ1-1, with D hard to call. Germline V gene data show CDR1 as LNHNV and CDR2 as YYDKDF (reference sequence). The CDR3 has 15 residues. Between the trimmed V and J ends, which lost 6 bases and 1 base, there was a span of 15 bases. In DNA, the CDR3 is TGTGCCACCAGTTGGGCAGGTACGGAGAACACTGAAGCTTTCTTT. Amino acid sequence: CATSWAGTENTEAFF.

CDR3 amino acids: CASSVQGRVDEAFF. The DNA of the CDR3 is TGTGCCAGCAGTGTACAGGGAAGGGTAGATGAAGCTTTCTTT. The chain employs TRBV6-2 or TRBV6-3 and TRBJ1-1, with TRBD1 as a possible D gene (6 bases). Trimming removed 5 bases from V and 7 bases from J, with 17 bases in between. Germline V gene lookup returns CDR1 MNHEY and CDR2 SVGEGT. CDR3 length equals 14 residues.

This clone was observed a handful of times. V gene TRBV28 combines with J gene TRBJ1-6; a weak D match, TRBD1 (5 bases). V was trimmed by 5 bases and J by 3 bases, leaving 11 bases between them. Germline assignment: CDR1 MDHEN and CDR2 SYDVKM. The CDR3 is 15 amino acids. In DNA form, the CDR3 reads TGTGCCAGCAGTGAGCCAGGGCTCTATAATTCACCCCTCCACTTT. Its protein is CASSEPGLYNSPLHF.

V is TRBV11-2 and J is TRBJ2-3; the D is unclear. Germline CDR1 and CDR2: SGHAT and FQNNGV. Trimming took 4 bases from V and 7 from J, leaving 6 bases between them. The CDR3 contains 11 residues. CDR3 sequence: CASSSQNTQYF. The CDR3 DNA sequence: TGTGCCAGCAGCTCACAAAATACGCAGTATTTT.

The chain's CDR3 is CAIGTQNTEAFF. CDR3 in DNA: TGTGCCATCGGCACACAGAACACTGAAGCTTTCTTT. The chain combines TRBV10-3 with TRBJ1-1; D remains ambiguous. Looked up from germline, CDR1 is ENHRY and CDR2 is SYGVKD. V was clipped by 8 bases and J by 1 base, with 8 bases between them. The CDR3 totals 12 residues.

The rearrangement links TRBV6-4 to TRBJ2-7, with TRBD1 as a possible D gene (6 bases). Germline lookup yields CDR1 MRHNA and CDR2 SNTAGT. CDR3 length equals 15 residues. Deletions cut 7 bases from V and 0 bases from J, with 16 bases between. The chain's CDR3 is CASITYRDNSYEQYF. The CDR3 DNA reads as TGTGCCAGCATTACGTATCGGGACAACTCCTACGAGCAGTACTTC.

The DNA for the CDR3 is TGTGCCAGTACAGGGTCATGGGACAATGAGCAGTTCTTC. It translates to CASTGSWDNEQFF. The chain recombines TRBV28 with TRBJ2-1, with D tentatively TRBD1 (6 bases). Germline CDR1 is MDHEN and CDR2 is SYDVKM. V lost 9 bases and J lost 5, with 14 bases in between. The CDR3 runs to 13 residues.

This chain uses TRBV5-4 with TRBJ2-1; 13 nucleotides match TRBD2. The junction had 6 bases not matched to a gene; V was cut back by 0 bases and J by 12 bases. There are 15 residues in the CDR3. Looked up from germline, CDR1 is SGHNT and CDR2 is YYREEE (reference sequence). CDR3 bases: TGTGCCAGCAGCTTGGCCGGGACTAGCGGGATAGGGCAGTTCTTC. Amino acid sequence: CASSLAGTSGIGQFF.

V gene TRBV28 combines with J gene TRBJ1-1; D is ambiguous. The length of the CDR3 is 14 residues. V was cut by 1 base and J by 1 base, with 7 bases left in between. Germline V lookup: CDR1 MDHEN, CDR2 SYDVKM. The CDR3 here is CASSLYTENTEAFF. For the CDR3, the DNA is TGTGCCAGCAGTTTATATACAGAGAACACTGAAGCTTTCTTT.

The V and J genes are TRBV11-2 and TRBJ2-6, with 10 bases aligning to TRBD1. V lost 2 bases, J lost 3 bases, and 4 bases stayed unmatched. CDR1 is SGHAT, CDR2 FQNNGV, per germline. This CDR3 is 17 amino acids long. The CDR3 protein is CASSLPGQGLGANVLTF. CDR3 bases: TGTGCCAGCAGCTTACCGGGACAGGGGCTTGGGGCCAACGTCCTGACTTTC.

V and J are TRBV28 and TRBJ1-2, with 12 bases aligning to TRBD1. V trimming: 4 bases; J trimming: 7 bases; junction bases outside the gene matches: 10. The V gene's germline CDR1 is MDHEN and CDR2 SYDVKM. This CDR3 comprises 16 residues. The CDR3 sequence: CASSSHPGQGAGGYTF. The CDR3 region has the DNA TGTGCCAGCAGTTCACACCCGGGACAGGGGGCGGGTGGCTACACCTTC.

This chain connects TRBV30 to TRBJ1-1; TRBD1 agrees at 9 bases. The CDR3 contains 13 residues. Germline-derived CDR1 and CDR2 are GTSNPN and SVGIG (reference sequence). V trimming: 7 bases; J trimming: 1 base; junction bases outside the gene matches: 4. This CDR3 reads CAYDRGGNTEAFF. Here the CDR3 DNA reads TGTGCCTATGACAGGGGGGGGAACACTGAAGCTTTCTTT. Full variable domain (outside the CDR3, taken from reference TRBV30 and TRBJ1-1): SQTIHQWPATLVQPVGSPLSLECTVEGTSNPNLYWYRQAAGRGLQLLFYSVGIGQISSEVPQNLSASRPQDRQFILSSKKLLLSDSGFYLCAYDRGGNTEAFFGQGTRLTVV.

CDR3 in amino acids: CASSWTSGIEQYF. In DNA form, the CDR3 reads TGTGCCAGCAGCTGGACTAGCGGGATCGAGCAGTACTTC. The genes are TRBV3-1 (or the pseudogene TRBV3-2) and TRBJ2-7; 12 bases are a match to TRBD2. CDR1 LGHDT and CDR2 YNNKEL come from the germline V gene (reference sequence). V lost 5 bases, J lost 6 bases, and 2 bases stayed unmatched. There are 13 residues in the CDR3.

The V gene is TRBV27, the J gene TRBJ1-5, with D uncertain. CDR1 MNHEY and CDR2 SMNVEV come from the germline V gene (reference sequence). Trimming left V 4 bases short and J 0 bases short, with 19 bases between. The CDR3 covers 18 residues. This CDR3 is CASSSSKISTDSNQPQHF. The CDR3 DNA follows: TGTGCCAGCAGTTCCAGTAAGATATCAACAGATAGCAATCAGCCCCAGCATTTT.